This TCR beta chain was sequenced during a study of T cell repertoires in cytomegalovirus infection. Study-wide background: Public TCR beta signature analysis indicated the presence of both CMV infection and matching HLA type.

One entry per CDR3 protein, called by TCRdb with MiXCR from the reads. The profile shows about 740,000 distinct CDR3 sequences, 35% to 40% of them singletons. Concerning this clonotype: Its antigen is unknown.

Study-level results: HLA-C-restricted TCR beta clonotypes specific for CMV led the ex vivo response. CMV carriers having the relevant HLA were flagged by cumulative public TCR beta family frequency.

V lost 2 bases and J lost 3; bases outside the gene matches: 2. CDR3 length equals 16 residues. The germline CDR1 and CDR2 sequences are SGHAT and FQDESV (reference sequence). This chain links TRBV11-1 with TRBJ2-1; 12 bases map to TRBD2. This receptor was obtained from a human donor in good health (CMV status not recorded). Some clones in this sample may be carry-over from other donors' samples. Source material: PBMCs. The CDR3 DNA is TGTGCCAGCAGCTTAAGGGGACTAGCGGGCTACAATGAGCAGTTCTTC. Protein: CASSLRGLAGYNEQFF.